A single sample gave rise to the 8 T cell receptor beta chains below, sequenced in a study of CD8 T cells in ankylosing spondylitis. One entry per CDR3 protein results from TCRdb running MiXCR on the 5' RACE reads. The sample lists some 250,000 distinct CDR3 sequences; roughly a quarter were seen once. The sequencing input was blood, either unsorted or a sorted T cell fraction (not recorded which). The receptors were gathered from a male donor with ankylosing spondylitis or in good health (not recorded which).

This chain connects TRBV12-3 or TRBV12-4 to TRBJ2-5, with 9 bases fitting TRBD2. CDR3 length: 17 amino acids. Unmatched junction bases numbered 8, after V lost 1 base and J lost 2 bases. This CDR3 is CASSLGGSGRYQETQYF. In nucleotides, the CDR3 is TGTGCCAGCAGTTTAGGGGGCAGCGGGAGGTATCAAGAGACCCAGTACTTC.

A few counts support this clonotype. The genes are TRBV4-2 and TRBJ2-3, with D maybe TRBD2 (6 bases). CDR3 length: 17 amino acids. Germline CDR1 reads LGHNA; CDR2 reads YNFKEQ. The V end lost 4 bases, the J end lost 4 bases, and 21 bases lay between the germline ends. Written as DNA, the CDR3 is TGTGCCAGCAGCCCTCAACCCGCAGCGGGTTGGGCAGATACGCAGTATTTT. The encoded protein is CASSPQPAAGWADTQYF.

V gene TRBV12-3 or TRBV12-4 combines with J gene TRBJ2-3; TRBD1 matches 9 bases. V was pared by 6 bases and J by 5 bases, with 6 bases of the junction left unmatched. The length of the CDR3 is 14 residues. DNA for the CDR3: TGTGCCAGCAGCCCGGACAGGGGTATAGATACGCAGTATTTT. This translates into CASSPDRGIDTQYF.

This clonotype was counted only a few times. The chain has TRBV12-3 or TRBV12-4 and TRBJ2-5; 7 nucleotides match TRBD2. V shed 3 bases, J shed 0 bases, and the junction held 1 base outside the gene matches. The CDR3 is 14 residues long. The CDR3 DNA is TGTGCCAGCAGTTTGGGGGGGGACCAAGAGACCCAGTACTTC. This codes for CASSLGGDQETQYF.

This clonotype was counted only a few times. The chain is built from TRBV6-4 and TRBJ2-3; D assignment may be TRBD1 or TRBD2 (5 bases each). Germline CDR1 is MRHNA and CDR2 is SNTAGT. CDR3 size: 13 residues. The V and J ends lost 6 bases and 4 bases respectively, with 11 bases between them. The CDR3 sequence: CASRGHSADTQYF. DNA for the CDR3: TGTGCCAGCAGAGGACATAGCGCAGATACGCAGTATTTT.

This clonotype was seen a few times. The gene calls are TRBV29-1 and TRBJ2-3; a possible D gene is TRBD1 (6 bases). Deletions cut 7 bases from V and 6 bases from J, with 20 bases between. The V gene's germline CDR1 is SQVTM and CDR2 ANQGSEA. The CDR3 is 14 amino acids. CDR3: CSAAPGHKADTQYF. CDR3 DNA: TGCAGCGCCGCCCCGGGACATAAAGCCGATACGCAGTATTTT.

This clonotype has more than one count but fewer than ten. The chain joins TRBV20-1 to TRBJ1-2, with 7 bases aligning to TRBD1. Germline CDR1 DFQATT, CDR2 SNEGSKA (reference sequence). V shed 8 bases and J 4 bases; nucleotides not matched to a gene: 16. The CDR3 spans 15 residues. CDR3 sequence reads: CSSDRAGFPSYGYTF. DNA of the CDR3: TGCAGTAGCGACAGGGCCGGTTTCCCTAGCTATGGCTACACCTTC.

This clonotype was found many times. The chain uses TRBV12-3 or TRBV12-4 and TRBJ1-5; D is ambiguous. Trimming cost V 5 bases and J 4 bases, with 18 bases left between them. CDR3 length: 16 residues. CDR3 sequence reads: CASSPYRGSGNQPQHF. The CDR3 DNA follows: TGTGCCAGCAGTCCTTATCGTGGTTCAGGAAATCAGCCCCAGCATTTT.